This TCR beta chain was identified during a study of blood T cell repertoires in COVID-19. Study-wide context: The origin of the acute and convalescent COVID-19 samples was the United States, Italy and Spain. PBMCs, B-cell-depleted T cells, or T cells were the source of the cDNA or gDNA that made up the material.

Participants spanned ages about 18 to 100 years and resided in 20 to 25 US areas. All exposed participants met a person with COVID-19 within 2 weeks before entering the study. The V gene end was trimmed by 1 base and the J gene end by 5 bases; junction bases not matched to a gene: 3. CDR1 and CDR2 (germline): SGHTA, FQGNSA. The CDR3 is made up of 14 amino acids. The repertoire was sequenced with immunoSEQ multiplex PCR; TCRdb's copy has only in-frame clones and lacks some. Of approximately 150,000 clones in the sample, approximately 80% are singletons; the top ten hold roughly 5%. The chain is built from TRBV7-2 and TRBJ1-2; the match to TRBD1 covers 8 bases. The receptor's source is an older man who had been exposed to COVID-19. The sequenced sample was PBMCs or T cells enriched from blood (not recorded which). The DNA for the CDR3 is TGTGCCAGCAGCTTAGTACAGGGGGGGTATGGCTACACCTTC. This translates into CASSLVQGGYGYTF.